This record covers a single T cell receptor (beta chain). A second about 7 to 11 cycle PCR used barcoded and J-beta primers. Using its own MiXCR run on the 5' RACE reads, TCRdb lists one record per CDR3 protein. The data hold around 2 million distinct CDR3 sequences, with more than 35% observed a single time. This entry is derived from a study of blood T cells in healthy people across ages. The germline gives CDR1 DFQATT, CDR2 SNEGSKA (reference sequence). Trimming left V 1 base short and J 0 bases short, with 7 bases between. This CDR3 comprises 14 residues. The receptor was isolated from a human donor in good health. What was sequenced was blood. J is TRBJ1-5 and V is TRBV20-1; no clear D. As DNA, the CDR3 is TGCAGTGCTAGAGCGACTCCTAGCAATCAGCCCCAGCATTTT. This gives the protein CSARATPSNQPQHF.